The present T cell receptor (beta chain) was sequenced within a study of identical twins. After removal of 3 bases from V and 4 bases from J, the junction contained 8 bases not matched to a gene. This CDR3 is 15 amino acids long. Germline-derived CDR1 and CDR2 are SGHRS and YFSETQ. TCRdb re-called the 5' RACE reads through MiXCR, storing one row per CDR3 protein. In the table there are 350,000 to 600,000 distinct CDR3 sequences, approximately 14% of which are singletons. This clonotype came up many times. Only healthy Caucasians were included as donors. These same data were also listed under a study on yellow fever vaccine responses in identical twins.

The sequence was collected from a woman aged 18-29 years in good health. This chain connects TRBV5-1 to TRBJ2-7; 9 nucleotides agree with TRBD1. The source material was CD4+ T cells sorted from blood. CDR3 loop: CASSSTGDRVYEQYF. CDR3 coding DNA: TGCGCCAGCAGCTCTACAGGGGACAGGGTATACGAGCAGTACTTC.